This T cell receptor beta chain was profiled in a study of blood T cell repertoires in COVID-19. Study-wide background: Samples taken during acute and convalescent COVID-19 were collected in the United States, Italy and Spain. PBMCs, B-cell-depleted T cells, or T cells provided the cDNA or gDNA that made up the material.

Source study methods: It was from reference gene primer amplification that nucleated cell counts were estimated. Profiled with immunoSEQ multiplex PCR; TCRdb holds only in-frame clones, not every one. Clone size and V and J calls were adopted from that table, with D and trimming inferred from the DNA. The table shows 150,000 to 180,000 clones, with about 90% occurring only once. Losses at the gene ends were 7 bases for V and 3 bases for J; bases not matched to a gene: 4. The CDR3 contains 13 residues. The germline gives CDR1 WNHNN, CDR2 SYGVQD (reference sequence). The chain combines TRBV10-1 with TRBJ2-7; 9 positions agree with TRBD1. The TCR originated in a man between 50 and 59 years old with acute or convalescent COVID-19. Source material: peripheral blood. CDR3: CASNSGQGYEQYF. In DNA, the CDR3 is TGCGCCAGCAACTCGGGACAGGGCTACGAGCAGTACTTC.